The entry below describes one T cell receptor (beta chain). Its antigen is not identified. The CDR3 is made up of 15 amino acids. Germline V gene lookup returns CDR1 SQVTM and CDR2 ANQGSEA. The V end lost 6 bases, the J end lost 7 bases, and 23 bases lay between the germline ends. The sample originates from a study of T cell responses to AZD1222 COVID-19 vaccine. Study-wide context: Whether given at about 4 or about 12 weeks, second doses were pooled.

The study's findings and limits: Nearly half of spike-specific TCRs reportedly go after variant regions that carry no mutations. Vaccine-associated CD4 TCRs ranged over spike, dominating at 160-218 and 743-854. AZD1222 recipients seropositive at baseline numbered only six or seven.

Produced via immunoSEQ multiplex PCR; TCRdb's table is partial and in-frame only. Of about 120,000 clones in the sample, roughly 88% were seen once. Here the sequenced sample was peripheral blood, taken on day 0 of AZD1222 vaccination. The receptor was derived from an adult in good health. The chain carries TRBV29-1 and TRBJ2-3; D possibly corresponds to TRBD2 (7 bases). The CDR3 DNA sequence: TGCAGCGTGGCGGATGGGGGCGGGGGTTTAAATACGCAGTATTTT. Protein product: CSVADGGGGLNTQYF.